This T cell receptor beta chain stems from a study of blood T cell repertoires in COVID-19. Overall study context: The study drew acute and convalescent COVID-19 samples from the United States, Italy and Spain. The cDNA or gDNA used as material had been derived from T cells, B-cell-depleted T cells, or PBMCs.

Per the authors' pipeline: Amplification of reference gene primers was used by the study to estimate nucleated cell counts. Data came from immunoSEQ multiplex PCR; TCRdb stores just in-frame clones and leaves some out. V and J calls and clone size come straight from that table; D and trimming were deduced from the DNA. The sample holds hundreds of thousands of clones, 80% to 90% seen once. CDR3 length: 13 amino acids. Germline values: CDR1 MNHEY, CDR2 SVGAGI. The germline V and J ends were trimmed by 6 bases and 1 base, with 9 bases remaining between them. V and J are TRBV6-5 and TRBJ1-1; perhaps TRBD1 as D (5 bases). The TCR originated in a man in his forties or fifties with acute or convalescent COVID-19. The sequencing input was peripheral blood. CDR3 sequence: CASRKQENTEAFF. The CDR3 DNA reads TGTGCCAGCAGGAAACAGGAGAACACTGAAGCTTTCTTT.